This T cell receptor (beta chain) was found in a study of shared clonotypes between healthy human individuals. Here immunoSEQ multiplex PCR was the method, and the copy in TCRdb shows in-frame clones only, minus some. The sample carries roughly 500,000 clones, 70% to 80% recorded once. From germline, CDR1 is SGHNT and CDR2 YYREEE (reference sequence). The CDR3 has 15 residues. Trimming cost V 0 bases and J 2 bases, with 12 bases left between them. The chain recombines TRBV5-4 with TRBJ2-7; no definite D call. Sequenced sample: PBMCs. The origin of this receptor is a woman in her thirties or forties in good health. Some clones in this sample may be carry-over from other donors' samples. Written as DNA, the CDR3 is TGTGCCAGCAGCTTGGACCCCGACCTGGCCTACGAGCAGTACTTC. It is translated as CASSLDPDLAYEQYF.